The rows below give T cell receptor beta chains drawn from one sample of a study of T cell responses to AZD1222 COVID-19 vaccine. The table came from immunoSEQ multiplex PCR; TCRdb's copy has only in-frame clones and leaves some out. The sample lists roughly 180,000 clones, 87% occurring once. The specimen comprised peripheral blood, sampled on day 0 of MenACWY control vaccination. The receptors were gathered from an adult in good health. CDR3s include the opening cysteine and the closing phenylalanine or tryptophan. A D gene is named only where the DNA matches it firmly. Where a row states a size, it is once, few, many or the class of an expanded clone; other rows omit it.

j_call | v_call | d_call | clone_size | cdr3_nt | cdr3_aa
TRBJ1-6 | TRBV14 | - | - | TGTGCCAGCAGCCAAGTGGGGGATAATTCACCCCTCCACTTT | CASSQVGDNSPLHF
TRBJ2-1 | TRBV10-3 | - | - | TGTGCCATCAGGGACGATCCCAATGAGCAGTTCTTC | CAIRDDPNEQFF
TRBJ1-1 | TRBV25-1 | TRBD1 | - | TGTGCCAGCAGGAGGGACAGGGGGTTCGACACTGAAGCTTTCTTT | CASRRDRGFDTEAFF
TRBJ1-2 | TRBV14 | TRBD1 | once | TGTGCCAGCAGCCAAGCCCCGGGACAGGGGGATGGCTACACCTTC | CASSQAPGQGDGYTF
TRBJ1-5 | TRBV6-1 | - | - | TGTGCCAGCAGTGAAATGGGGGATTGGTATCAGCCCCAGCATTTT | CASSEMGDWYQPQHF
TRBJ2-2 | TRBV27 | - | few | TGTGCCAGCAGTATCTCTGAGGGGGAGCTGTTTTTT | CASSISEGELFF
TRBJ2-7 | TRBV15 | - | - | TGTGCCACCAGCAGAGCTTCGGGGACCTACGAGCAGTACTTC | CATSRASGTYEQYF
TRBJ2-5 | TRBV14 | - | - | TGTGCCAACCAGACCCAGTACTTC | CANQTQYF
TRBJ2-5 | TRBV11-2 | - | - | TGTGCCAGCAGCACACGGACAGCAGGGGAGACCCAGTACTTC | CASSTRTAGETQYF
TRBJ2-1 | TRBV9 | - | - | TGTGCCAGCAGCGTAGGTAGTCAGGGGTTCTACAATGAGCAGTTCTTC | CASSVGSQGFYNEQFF
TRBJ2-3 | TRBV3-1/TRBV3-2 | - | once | TGTGCCAGCAGCCAACTGGGCACAGATACGCAGTATTTT | CASSQLGTDTQYF
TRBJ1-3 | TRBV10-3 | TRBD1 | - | TGTGCCATCACTGAAGACAGGGTGGCTGGAAACACCATATATTTT | CAITEDRVAGNTIYF
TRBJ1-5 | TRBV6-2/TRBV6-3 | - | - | TGTGCCAGCAGTGTCGACCGGGACAGCAATCAGCCCCAGCATTTT | CASSVDRDSNQPQHF
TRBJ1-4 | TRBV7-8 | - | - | TGTGCCAGTACTTCGTCCAACCACAATGAAAAACTGTTTTTT | CASTSSNHNEKLFF
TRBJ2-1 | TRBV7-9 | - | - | TGTGCCAGCAGCTTAGATGGGGGAATTGAGCAGTTCTTC | CASSLDGGIEQFF
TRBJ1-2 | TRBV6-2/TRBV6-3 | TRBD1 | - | TGTGCCAGCAGTTACCCGGACAGGCTGTACGGCTACACCTTC | CASSYPDRLYGYTF
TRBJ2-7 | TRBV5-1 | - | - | TGCGCCAGCAGCAACGACCTGGCGACATGGGAGCAGTACTTC | CASSNDLATWEQYF
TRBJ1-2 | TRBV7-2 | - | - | TGTGCCAGCAGCCCGGGGGTAGCTAACTATGGCTACACCTTC | CASSPGVANYGYTF
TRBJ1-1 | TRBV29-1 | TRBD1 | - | TGCAGCGTGGACGCAGGGGGCACTGAAGCTTTCTTT | CSVDAGGTEAFF
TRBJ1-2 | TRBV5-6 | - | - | TGTGCCAGCAGCGCGGACACGGCTAACTATGGCTACACCTTC | CASSADTANYGYTF
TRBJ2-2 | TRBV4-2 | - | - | TGTGCCAGCAGCCTTAATTCCGGGGAGCTGTTTTTT | CASSLNSGELFF
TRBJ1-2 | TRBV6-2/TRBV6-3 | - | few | TGTGCCAGCAGTGCCTCCGGACGGAACTATGGCTACACCTTC | CASSASGRNYGYTF
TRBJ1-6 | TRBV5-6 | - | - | TGTGCCAGCAGCCTGGGGACCGCTAAATCCCACTTT | CASSLGTAKSHF
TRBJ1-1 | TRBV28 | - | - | TGTGCCAGCAGAACAGTGAACACTGAAGCTTTCTTT | CASRTVNTEAFF
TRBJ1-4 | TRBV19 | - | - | TGTGCCAGTAACCTCGGGGCAGGGATACGGGAAAAACTGTTTTTT | CASNLGAGIREKLFF
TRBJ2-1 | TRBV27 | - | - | TGTGCCAGCAGTCCCCCTTGGGAGAGCTCCTACAATGAGCAGTTCTTC | CASSPPWESSYNEQFF
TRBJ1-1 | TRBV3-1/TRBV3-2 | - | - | TGTGCCAGCAGCCAAGGGGGTGCTGAAGCTTTCTTT | CASSQGGAEAFF
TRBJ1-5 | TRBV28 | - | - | TGTGCCAGCAGTCCATCCCCGGGGCTGGGGAGTCTCGGGCAGCCCCAGCATTTT | CASSPSPGLGSLGQPQHF
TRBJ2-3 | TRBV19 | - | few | TGTGCCAGTAGTCTCACGGCGTTAGATACGCAGTATTTT | CASSLTALDTQYF
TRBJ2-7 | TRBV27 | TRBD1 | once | TGTGCCAGCAGTTTTGGGACAGGGGTCTCCTACGAGCAGTACTTC | CASSFGTGVSYEQYF
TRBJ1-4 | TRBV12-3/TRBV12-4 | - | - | TGTGCCAGCAGGGAACTCGCGGAAAAACTGTTTTTT | CASRELAEKLFF
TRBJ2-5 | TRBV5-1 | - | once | TGCGCCAGCAGGTCAGGGGCTCTGGAGACCCAGTACTTC | CASRSGALETQYF
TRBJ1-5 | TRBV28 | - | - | TGTGCCAGCCGTGTTGCTCGGACTTTCCAATATCAGCCCCAGCATTTT | CASRVARTFQYQPQHF
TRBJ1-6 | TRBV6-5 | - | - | TGTGCCAGCAGTTACTCGTACAGGGATTCACCCCTCCACTTT | CASSYSYRDSPLHF
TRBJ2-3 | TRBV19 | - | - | TGTGCCAGTAGTATCGCGGGGGCCCCAGATACGCAGTATTTT | CASSIAGAPDTQYF
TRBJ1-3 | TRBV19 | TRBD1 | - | TGTGCCAGTAGTACTTTGGACAGGGGGGTCGTCGGAAACACCATATATTTT | CASSTLDRGVVGNTIYF